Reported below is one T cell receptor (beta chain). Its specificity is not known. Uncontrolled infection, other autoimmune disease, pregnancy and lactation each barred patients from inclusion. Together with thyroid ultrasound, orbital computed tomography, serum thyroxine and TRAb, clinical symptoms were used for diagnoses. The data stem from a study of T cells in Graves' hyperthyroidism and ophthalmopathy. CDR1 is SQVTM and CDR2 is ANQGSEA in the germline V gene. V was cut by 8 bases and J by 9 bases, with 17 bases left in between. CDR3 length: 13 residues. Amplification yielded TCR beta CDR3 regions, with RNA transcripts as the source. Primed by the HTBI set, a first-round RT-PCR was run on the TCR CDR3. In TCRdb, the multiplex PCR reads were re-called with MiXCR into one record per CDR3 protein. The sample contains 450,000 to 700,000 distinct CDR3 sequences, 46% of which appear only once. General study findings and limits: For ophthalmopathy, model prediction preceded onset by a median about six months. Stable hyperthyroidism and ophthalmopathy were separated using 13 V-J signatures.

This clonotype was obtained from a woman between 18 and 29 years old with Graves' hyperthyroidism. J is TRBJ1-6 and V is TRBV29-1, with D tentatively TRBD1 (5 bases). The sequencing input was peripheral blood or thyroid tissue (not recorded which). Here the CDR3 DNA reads TGCAGCAGTTCAGGGTACGGGGGTTCACCCCTCCACTTT. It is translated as CSSSGYGGSPLHF.